Below, 26 T cell receptor beta chains from the same sample are listed, as sequenced in a study of blood T cell repertoires in COVID-19. TCRdb's table, derived via immunoSEQ multiplex PCR, lists solely in-frame clones and lacks some. The sample lists some 80,000 clones, approximately 79% occurring once. The sequencing input was peripheral blood. Receptor source: a woman older than 75 with active or convalescent COVID-19.

The chain is built from TRBV4-1 and TRBJ2-1, with D possibly TRBD1 on 6 matching bases. The V end was cut by 2 bases, the J end by 12 bases, with 23 bases between. This CDR3 contains 16 residues. Germline V gene data show CDR1 as MGHRA and CDR2 as YSYEKL. CDR3 sequence: CASSQTSGAYWVGQFF. For the CDR3, the DNA is TGCGCCAGCAGCCAAACGTCAGGGGCCTACTGGGTTGGGCAGTTCTTC.

This chain uses TRBV9 with TRBJ2-3, with D unresolved. Between the trimmed V and J ends, which lost 0 bases and 2 bases, there was a span of 16 bases. The CDR3 totals 17 residues. Per the germline V gene, CDR1 is SGDLS and CDR2 is YYNGEE. The CDR3 sequence: CASSVDVVTPHTDTQYF. DNA of the CDR3: TGTGCCAGCAGCGTAGACGTCGTGACTCCCCACACAGATACGCAGTATTTT. Drawing the rest from reference TRBV9 and TRBJ2-3, the complete variable domain is DSGVTQTPKHLITATGQRVTLRCSPRSGDLSVYWYQQSLDQGLQFLIQYYNGEERAKGNILERFSAQQFPDLHSELNLSSLELGDSALYFCASSVDVVTPHTDTQYFGPGTRLTVL.

Written as DNA, the CDR3 is TGTGCCAGCAGCTTAGTTCGGACCGGGGAGCTGTTTTTT. Amino acid sequence: CASSLVRTGELFF. The chain employs TRBV7-7 and TRBJ2-2; D unresolved. Germline V lookup: CDR1 SSHAT, CDR2 FNYEAQ (reference sequence). This CDR3 has 13 residues. The V end lost 1 base, the J end lost 5 bases, and 5 bases lay between the germline ends.

The V and J genes are TRBV14 and TRBJ1-2; D is possibly TRBD1 (6 bases). Trimming pared 4 bases from V and 2 bases from J, leaving 35 bases between. CDR3 length: 22 residues. The germline V gene encodes CDR1 SGHDN and CDR2 FVKESK. The CDR3 bases are TGTGCCAGCAGCCCCCTAGGGACACCCAACGTGAAACCCAGAACCCCCAACTATGGCTACACCTTC. It codes for CASSPLGTPNVKPRTPNYGYTF.

This clone occurred a few times. The sample contains more than one DNA sequence encoding this CDR3. The J gene is TRBJ2-5, the V gene TRBV9; 7 nucleotides line up with TRBD1. Trimming removed 0 bases from V and 5 bases from J; junction bases left unmatched: 1. There are 13 residues in the CDR3. The germline V gene encodes CDR1 SGDLS and CDR2 YYNGEE. CDR3 bases: TGTGCCAGCAGCGTAGCCAGGGGGGAGACCCAGTACTTC. It is translated as CASSVARGETQYF.

This clone counts as medium-sized. The chain joins TRBV24-1 to TRBJ2-1, with 10 bases aligning to TRBD2. The CDR3 consists of 16 residues. With 2 bases clipped from V and 4 bases from J, the junction kept 4 bases outside the gene matches. Germline V lookup: CDR1 KGHDR, CDR2 SFDVKD. CDR3 residues: CATSDSTSGAYNEQFF. The CDR3 DNA is TGTGCCACCAGTGATTCTACTAGCGGGGCGTACAATGAGCAGTTCTTC.

The count of this clone is one. The rearrangement links TRBV6-5 to TRBJ2-2; D not certain. With 2 bases removed from V and 0 bases from J, the gap between germline ends came to 10 bases. This CDR3 region has 16 residues. Germline CDR1 and CDR2: MNHEY and SVGAGI. CDR3 protein: CASSYGPGTNTGELFF. CDR3 in DNA: TGTGCCAGCAGTTACGGGCCAGGAACGAACACCGGGGAGCTGTTTTTT.

The rearrangement links TRBV10-1 to TRBJ1-2; a possible D gene is TRBD1 (5 bases). This CDR3 contains 15 residues. Trimming took 6 bases from V and 3 from J, leaving 17 bases between them. Germline CDR1 and CDR2: WNHNN and SYGVQD (reference sequence). Here the CDR3 reads CASRPLIRGDYGYTF. The CDR3 DNA follows: TGCGCCAGCAGGCCATTGATCCGGGGGGACTATGGCTACACCTTC.

This CDR3 is CSVLLGQGGQPQHF. The CDR3 DNA sequence: TGCAGCGTGCTCCTCGGACAGGGGGGACAGCCCCAGCATTTT. V is TRBV29-1 and J is TRBJ1-5, with 10 bases matching TRBD1. The ends lost 6 bases at V and 7 bases at J; junction bases unmatched: 9. Germline lookup yields CDR1 SQVTM and CDR2 ANQGSEA. The CDR3 consists of 14 residues.

The chain joins TRBV4-3 to TRBJ2-1; no firm D call. The CDR3 consists of 14 residues. V gave up 0 bases and J gave up 9 bases, with 12 bases separating them. CDR1 LGHNA and CDR2 YSLEER come from the germline V gene. CDR3 coding DNA: TGCGCCAGCAGCCAAGATCTCCCTGGGCTTGAGCAGTTCTTC. Translating gives CASSQDLPGLEQFF.

This chain links TRBV6-2 or TRBV6-3 with TRBJ2-7; tentative D call: TRBD1 (7 bases). V gave up 0 bases and J gave up 3 bases, with 18 bases separating them. Per germline, CDR1 MNHEY and CDR2 SVGEGT. CDR3 length equals 17 residues. Here the CDR3 reads CASSYSIGGGPSYEQYF. CDR3 nucleotides: TGTGCCAGCAGTTACTCGATCGGAGGGGGCCCGAGCTACGAGCAGTACTTC.

This clone showed up just once. This chain connects TRBV5-4 to TRBJ1-2; tentatively, D is TRBD1 (6 bases). Trimming cost V 3 bases and J 8 bases, with 17 bases left between them. CDR3 length: 14 amino acids. Germline CDR1 is SGHNT and CDR2 is YYREEE (reference sequence). CDR3 DNA: TGTGCCAGCAGCTCAGACAGGTTAACGATAGGCTACACCTTC. Residues: CASSSDRLTIGYTF.

This clone was observed a single time. V gene TRBV27 combines with J gene TRBJ1-2, with TRBD1 matching over 8 bases. Per the germline V gene, CDR1 is MNHEY and CDR2 is SMNVEV (reference sequence). The CDR3 spans 14 residues. With 3 bases clipped from V and 4 bases from J, the junction kept 4 bases outside the gene matches. This CDR3 reads CASSFTGGGYGYTF. DNA for the CDR3: TGTGCCAGCAGTTTTACAGGGGGGGGCTATGGCTACACCTTC.

The chain employs TRBV5-6 and TRBJ2-5, with D possibly matching TRBD2 (6 bases). The V gene's germline CDR1 is SGHDT and CDR2 YYEEEE. The V and J ends lost 1 base and 5 bases respectively, with 12 bases between them. There are 14 residues in the CDR3. CDR3 region: CASSLSGGGETQYF. Written as DNA, the CDR3 is TGTGCCAGCAGCTTGTCCGGGGGTGGGGAGACCCAGTACTTC.

The chain couples TRBV28 to TRBJ2-2; D possibly corresponds to TRBD2 (5 bases). The V end lost 3 bases, the J end lost 2 bases, and 16 bases lay between the germline ends. The germline V gene encodes CDR1 MDHEN and CDR2 SYDVKM. CDR3 size: 17 residues. This CDR3 is CASSFPEGRDNTGELFF. CDR3 in DNA: TGTGCCAGCAGTTTCCCTGAGGGTCGGGATAACACCGGGGAGCTGTTTTTT.

The V call is TRBV5-6, the J call TRBJ1-1, with D perhaps TRBD1 (6 bases). The CDR3 extends over 16 amino acids. CDR1 is SGHDT and CDR2 is YYEEEE in the germline V gene. V shed 5 bases and J shed 1 base, with 18 bases lying between them. Written as DNA, the CDR3 is TGTGCCAGCAGTTACCGAGACAGGCCACGGAACACTGAAGCTTTCTTT. It translates to CASSYRDRPRNTEAFF.

V gene TRBV11-2 combines with J gene TRBJ1-1; weak D call: TRBD1 (6 bases). The CDR3 totals 16 residues. CDR1 and CDR2 (germline): SGHAT, FQNNGV. Trimming removed 5 bases from V and 7 bases from J, with 23 bases in between. The CDR3 DNA reads TGTGCCAGCAGCCAACGGAGAACCAGGGGTCTTGGTGAAGCTTTCTTT. It translates to CASSQRRTRGLGEAFF. Using reference TRBV11-2 and TRBJ1-1 for the parts outside the CDR3, the full variable domain is EAGVAQSPRYKIIEKRQSVAFWCNPISGHATLYWYQQILGQGPKLLIQFQNNGVVDDSQLPKDRFSAERLKGVDSTLKIQPAKLEDSAVYLCASSQRRTRGLGEAFFGQGTRLTVV.

The chain combines TRBV7-9 with TRBJ2-5; D is unresolved. Per the germline V gene, CDR1 is SEHNR and CDR2 is FQNEAQ (reference sequence). CDR3 length: 14 amino acids. Between the trimmed V and J ends, which lost 3 bases and 5 bases, there was a span of 13 bases. This CDR3 reads CASSFFSREETQYF. The CDR3 coding sequence is TGTGCCAGCAGCTTTTTCTCTAGAGAGGAGACCCAGTACTTC.

This clone was seen a few times. Relative to the germline gene, one junction end is altered; a read error may explain this. The chain recombines TRBV12-3 or TRBV12-4 with TRBJ2-5; the D gene is possibly TRBD2 (6 bases). This CDR3 spans 13 amino acids. The CDR3 DNA sequence: TGTGCCAGCAGTCTAGCGTTCGGGGAGACCCAGTACTTC. Amino acid sequence: CASSLAFGETQYF.

This clone was recorded only once. This rearrangement joins TRBV19 to TRBJ1-4; D remains unclear. V lost 5 bases and J 7 bases, leaving 8 bases between the germline ends. The CDR3 length is 12 residues. Germline assignment: CDR1 LNHDA and CDR2 SQIVND (reference sequence). As DNA, the CDR3 is TGTGCCAGTAGTGTCAGAAGTGAAAAACTGTTTTTT. Its protein is CASSVRSEKLFF.

The chain employs TRBV19 and TRBJ2-5; no clear D. From germline, CDR1 is LNHDA and CDR2 SQIVND (reference sequence). V lost 3 bases and J 1 base, leaving 12 bases between the germline ends. The CDR3 contains 15 residues. The CDR3 here is CASSIRLGSQETQYF. As DNA, the CDR3 is TGTGCCAGTAGTATTAGGTTGGGCAGCCAAGAGACCCAGTACTTC.

This clone was picked up a small number of times. V gene TRBV6-2 or TRBV6-3 combines with J gene TRBJ2-2; 8 bases match TRBD2. CDR3 length: 18 residues. Unmatched junction bases numbered 12, after V lost 2 bases and J lost 4 bases. CDR1 is MNHEY and CDR2 is SVGEGT in the germline V gene. Here the CDR3 reads CASSYPLELAGLTGELFF. CDR3 DNA sequence: TGTGCCAGCAGTTACCCGCTGGAGCTAGCGGGTCTCACCGGGGAGCTGTTTTTT.

The chain couples TRBV7-3 to TRBJ2-1; 9 bases match TRBD2. CDR3 length equals 15 residues. V lost 2 bases to trimming and J lost 6 bases; unmatched junction nucleotides: 5. Germline V CDR1 and CDR2: SGHTA, FQGTGA. This CDR3 is CASSLGTSRTNEQFF. DNA of the CDR3: TGTGCCAGCAGCTTAGGGACTAGCCGGACCAATGAGCAGTTCTTC.

The J gene is TRBJ2-5, the V gene TRBV21-1; the table's D call of TRBD1 was not tested on the DNA. TRBV21-1 corresponds to a pseudogene. There are 13 residues in the CDR3. The CDR3 DNA sequence: TGTGCCAGCAGCAGCAGCCCCAGGGAGACCCAGTACTTC. Residues: CASSSSPRETQYF.

The chain recombines TRBV2 with TRBJ2-1; TRBD2 matches at 12 bases. V was pared by 7 bases and J by 8 bases, with 6 bases of the junction left unmatched. The CDR3 extends over 14 amino acids. Germline CDR1 is SNHLY and CDR2 is FYNNEI. The CDR3 nucleotides are TGTGCCAGCACCCGGCCTAGCGGGGGGGATGAGCAGTTCTTC. Translating it yields CASTRPSGGDEQFF.

This chain links TRBV10-2 with TRBJ2-1, with 11 bases matching TRBD2. Germline CDR1 and CDR2: WSHSY and SAAADI. The CDR3 loop spans 15 amino acids. J lost 10 bases, V lost 1 base, and 6 bases had no gene match. The CDR3 sequence is CASSEYSGGAREQFF. CDR3 sequence (DNA): TGCGCCAGCAGTGAGTATAGCGGGGGGGCCCGGGAGCAGTTCTTC.